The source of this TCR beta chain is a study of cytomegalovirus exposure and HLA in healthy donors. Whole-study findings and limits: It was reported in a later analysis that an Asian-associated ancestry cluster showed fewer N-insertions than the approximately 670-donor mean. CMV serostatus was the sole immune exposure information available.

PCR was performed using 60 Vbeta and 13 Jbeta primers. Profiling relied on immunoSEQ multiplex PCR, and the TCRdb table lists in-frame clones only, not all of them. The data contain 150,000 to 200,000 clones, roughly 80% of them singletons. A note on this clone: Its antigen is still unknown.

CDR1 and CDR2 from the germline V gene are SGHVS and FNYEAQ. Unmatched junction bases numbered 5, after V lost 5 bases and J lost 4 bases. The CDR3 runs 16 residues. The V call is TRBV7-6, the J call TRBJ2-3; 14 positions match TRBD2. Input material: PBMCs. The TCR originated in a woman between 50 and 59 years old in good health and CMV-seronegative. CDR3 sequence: CASSPGLAGVADTQYF. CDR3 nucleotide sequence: TGTGCCAGCAGCCCGGGACTAGCGGGAGTGGCAGATACGCAGTATTTT.